This entry concerns a single T cell receptor beta chain. Produced via immunoSEQ multiplex PCR; TCRdb's table is partial and in-frame only. The data contain about 65,000 clones, approximately 90% of them singletons. This sample stems from a study of cytomegalovirus exposure and HLA in healthy donors. Trimming cost V 0 bases and J 4 bases, with 11 bases left between them. From germline, CDR1 is SGHDT and CDR2 YYEEEE. The length of the CDR3 is 14 residues. This chain connects TRBV5-6 to TRBJ2-7; TRBD1 is a possible D gene (5 bases). The TCR comes from a woman between 18 and 29 years old in good health and CMV-seronegative. Sequencing used PBMCs. CDR3 in DNA: TGTGCCAGCAGCTTGGGGCAGGGTTTTTACGAGCAGTACTTC. Translation gives CASSLGQGFYEQYF. The full variable domain, in which reference TRBV5-6 and TRBJ2-7 provide the parts outside the CDR3, is DAGVTQSPTHLIKTRGQQVTLRCSPKSGHDTVSWYQQALGQGPQFIFQYYEEEERQRGNFPDRFSGHQFPNYSSELNVNALLLGDSALYLCASSLGQGFYEQYFGPGTRLTVT.